The present T cell receptor (beta chain) was sequenced within a study of post-analysis software for immune sequencing data. Background on the study: The cohort encompassed relapsing-remitting, secondary progressive and progressive-relapsing multiple sclerosis disease courses. Overall study results and limits: Normalized Chao1 diversity was significantly reduced in patients versus controls. F measure grouped same-batch samples tightly together. About five TRBV segments were more frequent in patients than controls; TRBV5-6, TRBV5-1 and TRBV20-1 belonged to this group.

Carried by the TCR beta cDNA libraries were unique molecular identifiers. Researchers reported roughly 0.5 million cDNA molecules coming from about 1 to 10 million T cells. TCRdb redid the calling of the PCR reads with MiXCR, one entry per CDR3 protein. The sample holds hundreds of thousands of distinct CDR3 sequences, approximately 53% seen once. As concerns this clonotype: Its antigen is not known.

Germline CDR1 SGHDN, CDR2 FVKESK. The CDR3 covers 16 residues. The V end was cut by 2 bases, the J end by 2 bases, with 13 bases between. The TCR sequence derives from a girl between 5 and 17 years old with multiple sclerosis. The chain carries TRBV14 and TRBJ2-1; D perhaps matches TRBD2 (6 bases). Sequenced sample: blood. CDR3 sequence (DNA): TGTGCCAGCAGCCAACATAAACGGGAGACCTACAATGAGCAGTTCTTC. Translated: CASSQHKRETYNEQFF.